Below, 6 T cell receptor beta chains from the same sample are listed, as sequenced in a study of radiation and T cells in renal cell carcinoma. Measured with immunoSEQ multiplex PCR; TCRdb has only the in-frame clones, and not every one. The sample consists of roughly 92,000 clones, around 84% of them appearing once. Time point of the sample: blood 4 weeks post-SBRT, at nephrectomy. Indicated treatment: 15 Gy SBRT to primary tumor, nephrectomy 4 weeks later. This sample comprised blood, obtained from a patient whose treatment included radiotherapy and nephrectomy. The receptors here all came from a man in his sixties with renal cell carcinoma.

With regard to this clone: It is unclear where the CDR3 begins or ends on the DNA, so no DNA is shown, and the CDR3 is as TCRdb lists it. The gene calls are TRBV27 and TRBJ2-7; TRBD2 was called by the table and not checked on the DNA. Germline CDR1 and CDR2: MNHEY and SMNVEV (reference sequence). From its first to its last residue, the CDR3 has 16 amino acids. The CDR3 sequence is CASSSSSGSILGEQYF.

The V and J genes are TRBV19 and TRBJ2-5; the D gene is possibly TRBD2 (5 bases). The CDR3 sequence is 15 residues long. The ends were cut back, 3 bases at V and 1 base at J, with 12 bases in the middle. CDR1 and CDR2 (germline): LNHDA, SQIVND (reference sequence). The CDR3, as DNA: TGTGCCAGTAGTATTTCCCACGGGATCCAAGAGACCCAGTACTTC. This gives the protein CASSISHGIQETQYF.

The chain links TRBV5-1 to TRBJ2-3; maybe TRBD2 (5 bases). Trimming took 4 bases from V and 5 from J, leaving 20 bases between them. The germline gives CDR1 SGHRS, CDR2 YFSETQ. This CDR3 spans 16 amino acids. The CDR3 reads CASSPGVSDRLDTQYF. As DNA, the CDR3 is TGCGCCAGCAGCCCCGGGGTGAGCGATAGACTAGATACGCAGTATTTT.

This chain joins TRBV9 and TRBJ2-5, with D perhaps TRBD1 (5 bases). The CDR3 contains 14 residues. The V gene's germline CDR1 is SGDLS and CDR2 YYNGEE. V lost 1 base and J lost 1, with 8 bases in between. The CDR3 DNA reads TGTGCCAGCAGCGTACAGGGTCGCCAAGAGACCCAGTACTTC. This gives the protein CASSVQGRQETQYF.

The rearrangement uses TRBV18 and TRBJ2-1, with D maybe TRBD2 (6 bases). The CDR3 runs 13 residues. The V end was cut by 1 base, the J end by 5 bases, with 6 bases between. The germline V gene encodes CDR1 KGHSH and CDR2 LQKENI. The CDR3 nucleotides are TGTGCCAGCTCACCACGGGGGGACAATGAGCAGTTCTTC. Translating it yields CASSPRGDNEQFF. The variable domain in full, with the rest retrieved from reference TRBV18 and TRBJ2-1, is NAGVMQNPRHLVRRRGQEARLRCSPMKGHSHVYWYRQLPEEGLKFMVYLQKENIIDESGMPKERFSAEFPKEGPSILRIQQVVRGDSAAYFCASSPRGDNEQFFGPGTRLTVL.

This chain joins TRBV19 and TRBJ2-7; TRBD2 is a possible D gene (5 bases). Germline CDR1 is LNHDA and CDR2 is SQIVND (reference sequence). The V end was cut by 4 bases, the J end by 0 bases, with 10 bases between. This CDR3 region has 14 residues. DNA for the CDR3: TGTGCCAGTAGTAGGGAGATTACCTCCTACGAGCAGTACTTC. Residues: CASSREITSYEQYF.